These 14 T cell receptor beta chains were sequenced from one sample in a study of T-cell reconstitution after alpha-beta-depleted transplantation in children listed by TCRdb under 2016. The library was obtained by PCR. TCRdb lists the instrument as Illumina HiSeq 2500. Molecular barcoding was employed in the preparation of TCR libraries, with unique molecular identifiers being used to normalize TCRbeta repertoire quantification. Clones were called with MiXCR by TCRdb after fastp trimmed the public reads at Q25, and only in-frame beta chains were retained. Entries that share a CDR3 protein sequence are merged under the most common genes and DNA. Counted in this sample were 750,000 to 950,000 distinct CDR3 sequences; about 16% of them appeared once. Of the sample, around 5% falls within the top ten clones. This specimen's treatment or condition label, per the study, means: allogeneic hematopoietic cell transplantation with graft depleted of TCRalphabeta T cells and CD19 B cells.

The specimen comprised PBMCs, mostly from graft donor cells, sampled 360 days after TCRalphabeta/CD19-depleted stem cell transplant. The receptors were sampled from a male patient younger than 18 who had a stem cell transplant for acute lymphoblastic leukemia, so the T cells may come from the graft donor.

The chain uses TRBV5-6 and TRBJ2-6, with D tentatively TRBD1 or TRBD2 (5 bases each). Trimming removed 5 bases from V and 0 bases from J, with 15 bases in between. In germline, CDR1 is SGHDT, CDR2 YYEEEE. The CDR3 has 17 residues. This CDR3 is CASRGRRPVSGANVLTF. The CDR3, as DNA: TGTGCCAGCAGGGGACGCCGCCCCGTCTCTGGGGCCAACGTCCTGACTTTC.

This clonotype was observed once. The chain joins TRBV20-1 to TRBJ2-7; 7 bases agree with TRBD2. Germline loops: CDR1 DFQATT, CDR2 SNEGSKA (reference sequence). CDR3 size: 15 residues. Unmatched junction bases numbered 9, after V lost 1 base and J lost 3 bases. The DNA of the CDR3 is TGCAGTGCTAGAGGACTAGCTTCGTTCCTCTACGAGCAGTACTTC. This sequence encodes CSARGLASFLYEQYF.

This sequence joins TRBV7-8 and TRBJ2-7; 9 nucleotides agree with TRBD1. V dropped 5 bases and J dropped 6; count of bases not matched to a gene: 11. The CDR3 is 15 amino acids. Germline CDR1 SGHVS, CDR2 FQNEAQ. The CDR3 region is CASSPPLDRGAEQYF. The CDR3 DNA reads TGTGCCAGCAGCCCCCCGCTGGACAGGGGTGCCGAGCAGTACTTC.

This clonotype was seen more than once but under ten times. CDR3 sequence reads: CSARDSWGYGYTF. The CDR3 nucleotides read TGCAGTGCTAGAGATAGTTGGGGGTATGGCTACACCTTC. The chain is built from TRBV20-1 and TRBJ1-2, with D possibly being TRBD1 (5 bases). There are 13 residues in the CDR3. The V gene lost 0 bases and the J gene lost 5 bases, with 10 bases spanning the gap. CDR1 is DFQATT and CDR2 is SNEGSKA in the germline V gene (reference sequence).

V and J are TRBV19 and TRBJ1-5; the D gene is possibly TRBD1 (5 bases). Trimming pared 5 bases from V and 4 bases from J, leaving 15 bases between. The germline V gene encodes CDR1 LNHDA and CDR2 SQIVND (reference sequence). The CDR3 extends over 15 amino acids. The CDR3 loop is CASSDVGVGNQPQHF. The CDR3 DNA reads TGTGCCAGTAGTGATGTGGGGGTTGGAAATCAGCCCCAGCATTTT.

The chain has TRBV4-1 and TRBJ1-3, with 10 bases fitting TRBD1. Germline V gene sequence: CDR1 MGHRA, CDR2 YSYEKL. The CDR3 length is 18 residues. V dropped 0 bases and J dropped 0; count of bases not matched to a gene: 5. The CDR3 region has the DNA TGCGCCAGCAGCCAAGAAGGGACAGGGGTTTCCTCTGGAAACACCATATATTTT. Protein product: CASSQEGTGVSSGNTIYF.

This clonotype was picked up a small number of times. The V and J genes are TRBV5-1 and TRBJ2-7; D possibly uses TRBD1 or TRBD2 (5 bases each). Germline CDR1 reads SGHRS; CDR2 reads YFSETQ. V was shortened by 3 bases and J by 3 bases, with 19 bases between the two germline ends. This CDR3 comprises 16 residues. The CDR3 protein is CASSWGGGSSFYEQYF. The CDR3 coding sequence is TGCGCCAGCAGCTGGGGTGGGGGATCCTCATTCTACGAGCAGTACTTC. Filled out from reference TRBV5-1 and TRBJ2-7, the complete variable domain reads KAGVTQTPRYLIKTRGQQVTLSCSPISGHRSVSWYQQTPGQGLQFLFEYFSETQRNKGNFPGRFSGRQFSNSRSEMNVSTLELGDSALYLCASSWGGGSSFYEQYFGPGTRLTVT.

V is TRBV18 and J is TRBJ2-4; unclear D gene. The CDR3 has 17 residues. The V gene's germline CDR1 is KGHSH and CDR2 LQKENI. Deletions cut 3 bases from V and 0 bases from J, with 15 bases between. This CDR3 reads CASSPQIVDLAKNIQYF. The CDR3 DNA reads as TGTGCCAGCTCACCGCAAATAGTAGATTTAGCCAAAAACATTCAGTACTTC.

The chain links TRBV7-6 to TRBJ1-1; TRBD1 is a possible D gene (6 bases). The CDR3 extends over 15 amino acids. CDR1 and CDR2 (germline): SGHVS, FNYEAQ. Between the trimmed V and J ends, which lost 1 base and 1 base, there was a span of 10 bases. In DNA, the CDR3 is TGTGCCAGCAGCTTAGACGACAGGCAGAACACTGAAGCTTTCTTT. Translation: CASSLDDRQNTEAFF.

This clonotype showed up just a few times. This chain uses TRBV6-1 with TRBJ2-7; 11 bases fit TRBD1. The trim removed 6 bases at V and 3 bases at J, leaving 4 bases unmatched. CDR1 and CDR2 from the germline V gene are MNHNS and SASEGT. The CDR3 is 14 amino acids. CDR3: CASRLGTGGYEQYF. CDR3 nucleotides: TGTGCCAGCAGACTTGGGACAGGGGGCTACGAGCAGTACTTC.

This clonotype was counted many times. This sequence joins TRBV12-3 or TRBV12-4 and TRBJ2-2; the D is unclear. The CDR3 has 13 amino acids. V lost 3 bases and J lost 5, with 7 bases in between. The CDR3 loop reads CASSFLGTGELFF. Written as DNA, the CDR3 is TGTGCCAGCAGTTTTTTAGGAACCGGGGAGCTGTTTTTT.

Here the CDR3 DNA reads TGTGCCAGCAGTTTATCGGGGCTCGCGGCCGGGGAGCTGTTTTTT. Translating gives CASSLSGLAAGELFF. The rearrangement uses TRBV27 and TRBJ2-2; tentative D call: TRBD1 (5 bases). The CDR3 contains 15 residues. Germline CDR1 reads MNHEY; CDR2 reads SMNVEV (reference sequence). V lost 0 bases and J 6 bases, leaving 11 bases between the germline ends.

This clonotype was counted only a few times. The chain carries TRBV10-1 and TRBJ2-3; D possibly corresponds to TRBD2 (5 bases). Germline V CDR1 and CDR2: WNHNN, SYGVQD (reference sequence). Trimming removed 8 bases from V and 4 bases from J, with 16 bases in between. CDR3 length equals 14 residues. The CDR3 DNA reads as TGCGCCAGCGGAGCTTCTAGCATCCCAGATACGCAGTATTTT. It codes for CASGASSIPDTQYF.

This clonotype turned up a few times. The V and J genes are TRBV5-6 and TRBJ2-3; D might be TRBD2 (6 bases). V gave up 0 bases and J gave up 0 bases, with 11 bases separating them. The CDR3 is made up of 16 amino acids. CDR1 SGHDT and CDR2 YYEEEE come from the germline V gene. This CDR3 reads CASSLGGTSSTDTQYF. In nucleotides, the CDR3 is TGTGCCAGCAGCTTGGGTGGGACTTCGAGCACAGATACGCAGTATTTT.